This record covers a single T cell receptor beta chain. What it binds is unknown. The data originate from a study of OX40 agonist ivuxolimab in advanced cancers. Study background: With ivuxolimab, an agonistic anti-OX40 (CD134) antibody, patients were treated. Males comprised around 80% of the group, whose mean age was about 61 years (range 23 to 79).

Generated by immunoSEQ multiplex PCR, the TCRdb table keeps only in-frame clones and is missing some. The profile shows about 46,000 clones, more than 85% of them singletons. Findings of the study overall: CD4+ and CD8+ T cells in blood underwent clonal expansion by week 6 at 0.1 to 3.0 mg/kg.

Per germline, CDR1 SGHKS and CDR2 YYEKEE (reference sequence). This CDR3 is built from 15 residues. This receptor was taken from an adult with an advanced solid tumor such as melanoma, head and neck, liver or kidney cancer. The sample in question was CD4+ or CD8+ T cells sorted from blood, obtained in a trial of the OX40 agonist ivuxolimab. The genes are TRBV5-5 and TRBJ1-3; a weak D match, TRBD1 (5 bases). The CDR3 DNA follows: TGTGTTGGGAGGAGGGGACCTCTCTCTGGAAACACCATATATTTT. This encodes CVGRRGPLSGNTIYF. Full variable domain (missing parts from reference TRBV5-5 and TRBJ1-3): DAGVTQSPTHLIKTRGQQVTLRCSPISGHKSVSWYQQVLGQGPQFIFQYYEKEERGRGNFPDRFSARQFPNYSSELNVNALLLGDSALYLCVGRRGPLSGNTIYFGEGSWLTVV.